One sample yielded the 21 T cell receptor beta chains listed below, sequenced in a study of radiotherapy plus CTLA-4 blockade in lung cancer. Only in-frame clones appear in the TCRdb table, and some are missing; sequencing was by immunoSEQ multiplex PCR. The table lists about 38,000 clones, around 79% of them singletons. The specimen comprised peripheral blood, sampled from a patient treated with radiotherapy plus ipilimumab. The receptors come from a human donor with non-small cell lung cancer who had stable disease on radiotherapy plus ipilimumab.

This chain connects TRBV6-1 to TRBJ2-7; D uncertain. The germline V gene has CDR1 MNHNS and CDR2 SASEGT. V dropped 3 bases and J dropped 7 bases, with 16 bases sitting between them. The CDR3 length is 14 residues. The CDR3 protein is CASSEPAISNEQYV. In DNA form, the CDR3 reads TGTGCCAGCAGTGAGCCAGCTATTTCGAATGAGCAGTACGTC.

The chain is built from TRBV18 and TRBJ1-1; possibly TRBD1 for D (5 bases). CDR1 is KGHSH, CDR2 LQKENI, per germline. The CDR3 extends over 13 amino acids. With 2 bases removed from V and 8 bases from J, the gap between germline ends came to 12 bases. CDR3 residues: CASSPWQGEEAFF. For the CDR3, the DNA is TGTGCCAGCTCACCATGGCAGGGTGAGGAAGCTTTCTTT.

This clone was observed a handful of times. V and J are TRBV10-3 and TRBJ1-1, with 8 bases identical to TRBD1. V lost 7 bases and J lost 0; bases outside the gene matches: 1. From germline, CDR1 is ENHRY and CDR2 SYGVKD. The CDR3 totals 13 residues. For the CDR3, the DNA is TGTGCCATCACAGGGGGCATGAACACTGAAGCTTTCTTT. Its translation: CAITGGMNTEAFF.

This clone was observed a few times. This sequence joins TRBV19 and TRBJ2-6; D is undetermined. The germline V and J ends were trimmed by 6 bases and 5 bases, with 11 bases remaining between them. Germline CDR1 and CDR2: LNHDA and SQIVND (reference sequence). This CDR3 has 14 residues. The CDR3 DNA reads as TGTGCCAGTAGGACTCGGGTCTGGGCCAACGTCCTGACTTTC. Its translation is CASRTRVWANVLTF.

The chain joins TRBV5-3 to TRBJ1-1; no firm D call. TRBV5-3 falls under the ORF class, with uncertain function. This CDR3 contains 14 residues. V lost 0 bases, J lost 0 bases, and 6 bases lay in between. This chain's CDR3 is CARSLAQVNTEAFF. Here the CDR3 DNA reads TGTGCCAGAAGCTTGGCGCAAGTGAACACTGAAGCTTTCTTT.

This chain connects TRBV6-1 to TRBJ1-1, with 7 bases lining up with TRBD1. The germline V gene encodes CDR1 MNHNS and CDR2 SASEGT. The CDR3 has 13 amino acids. J was trimmed by 3 bases and V by 2 bases; bases with no gene match: 0. CDR3 nucleotide sequence: TGTGCCAGCAGTGAAACAGGGGACACTGAAGCTTTCTTT. Translated: CASSETGDTEAFF.

The gene calls are TRBV7-2 and TRBJ1-6; 8 positions agree with TRBD1. The CDR3 is 17 residues long. V was pared by 5 bases and J by 6 bases, with 12 bases of the junction left unmatched. CDR1 and CDR2 from the germline V gene are SGHTA and FQGNSA. The CDR3 is CASSAGAPGQVNSPLHF. Written as DNA, the CDR3 is TGTGCCAGCAGCGCTGGCGCACCGGGACAGGTTAATTCACCCCTCCACTTT.

The chain links TRBV7-9 to TRBJ1-1, with TRBD1 as a possible D gene (6 bases). Germline V CDR1 and CDR2: SEHNR, FQNEAQ (reference sequence). V shed 1 base and J shed 2 bases, with 8 bases lying between them. CDR3 length: 14 residues. CDR3 in amino acids: CASSLGTVNTEAFF. For the CDR3, the DNA is TGTGCCAGCAGCTTAGGGACAGTCAACACTGAAGCTTTCTTT.

The chain joins TRBV25-1 to TRBJ1-1; D perhaps matches TRBD1 (5 bases). The CDR3 spans 15 residues. Germline V lookup: CDR1 MGHDK, CDR2 SYGVNS. The V end lost 2 bases, the J end lost 1 base, and 11 bases lay between the germline ends. The CDR3: CASSENPGPNTEAFF. In DNA form, the CDR3 reads TGTGCCAGCAGTGAAAATCCAGGGCCGAACACTGAAGCTTTCTTT.

V usage is TRBV4-1 and J usage is TRBJ2-1; the D gene is possibly TRBD2 (7 bases). Deletions cut 5 bases from V and 7 bases from J, with 18 bases between. This CDR3 has 15 residues. CDR1 is MGHRA and CDR2 is YSYEKL in the germline V gene. CDR3 sequence reads: CASSVEGGGLNEQFF. Written as DNA, the CDR3 is TGCGCCAGCAGCGTCGAAGGCGGGGGCCTAAATGAGCAGTTCTTC.

The chain is built from TRBV10-2 and TRBJ2-2; tentatively, D is TRBD2 (5 bases). The V end lost 3 bases, the J end lost 3 bases, and 20 bases lay between the germline ends. The V gene's germline CDR1 is WSHSY and CDR2 SAAADI. This CDR3 is built from 18 residues. In DNA, the CDR3 is TGCGCCAGCAGTGAATTGCTACTAGGAGACGTCGACACCGGGGAGCTGTTTTTT. Translation: CASSELLLGDVDTGELFF.

The chain links TRBV19 to TRBJ1-5, with 7 positions matching TRBD1. In germline, CDR1 is LNHDA, CDR2 SQIVND (reference sequence). The CDR3 runs to 19 residues. Losses at the gene ends were 6 bases for V and 0 bases for J; bases not matched to a gene: 17. CDR3 loop: CASSPLPGQMGFSNQPQHF. Written as DNA, the CDR3 is TGTGCCAGTAGCCCCCTCCCGGGACAGATGGGATTTAGCAATCAGCCCCAGCATTTT.

This clone was detected a few times. The chain links TRBV6-1 to TRBJ2-7; D call uncertain. The CDR3 spans 16 residues. The V end was cut by 2 bases, the J end by 3 bases, with 17 bases between. CDR1 is MNHNS, CDR2 SASEGT, per germline. The CDR3 spells CASSERASTNRYEQYV. The CDR3 nucleotides are TGTGCCAGCAGTGAAAGGGCCAGCACAAACCGCTACGAGCAGTACGTC.

This sequence joins TRBV7-9 and TRBJ1-2; D unresolved. V lost 8 bases and J lost 3, with 13 bases in between. The CDR3 runs to 13 residues. CDR1 and CDR2 (germline): SEHNR, FQNEAQ (reference sequence). CDR3 in amino acids: CASLRAGYYGYTF. Here the CDR3 DNA reads TGTGCCAGCTTAAGGGCGGGTTACTATGGCTACACCTTC.

CDR3 DNA sequence: TGTGCCAGCAGCTGGGGCTGGGGATCCACTAATGAAAAACTGTTTTTT. Translated, it gives CASSWGWGSTNEKLFF. This chain links TRBV5-5 with TRBJ1-4; tentatively, D is TRBD1 (5 bases). Germline V lookup: CDR1 SGHKS, CDR2 YYEKEE (reference sequence). Trimming left V 3 bases short and J 2 bases short, with 14 bases between. This CDR3 has 16 amino acids.

This rearrangement joins TRBV5-1 to TRBJ1-2, with TRBD1 matching over 8 bases. CDR1 and CDR2 from the germline V gene are SGHRS and YFSETQ. This CDR3 region has 14 residues. V lost 4 bases to trimming and J lost 2 bases; unmatched junction nucleotides: 4. CDR3 amino acids: CASSPAGGNYGYTF. CDR3 DNA: TGCGCCAGCAGCCCGGCAGGGGGCAACTATGGCTACACCTTC.

J is TRBJ2-7 and V is TRBV20-1, with D unresolved. Trimming took off 5 bases at V and 2 bases at J, with 7 bases between the two ends. The CDR3 has 11 residues. Germline loops: CDR1 DFQATT, CDR2 SNEGSKA (reference sequence). The CDR3 is CSADIAYEQYF. CDR3 in DNA: TGCAGTGCTGACATCGCCTACGAGCAGTACTTC.

J is TRBJ1-4 and V is TRBV10-3; possibly TRBD1 for D (6 bases). Trimming cost V 6 bases and J 7 bases, with 12 bases left between them. Germline lookup yields CDR1 ENHRY and CDR2 SYGVKD. CDR3 length: 13 residues. Written as DNA, the CDR3 is TGTGCCATCAGAGGGGACACCCTTGAAAAACTGTTTTTT. As protein: CAIRGDTLEKLFF.

The chain couples TRBV9 to TRBJ2-1, with TRBD1 matching over 7 bases. The CDR3 spans 15 residues. J lost 4 bases, V lost 5 bases, and 9 bases had no gene match. Germline assignment: CDR1 SGDLS and CDR2 YYNGEE. The CDR3 coding sequence is TGTGCCAGCAGTCCTTCCGGGACAGCATACAATGAGCAGTTCTTC. Protein sequence: CASSPSGTAYNEQFF.

The gene calls are TRBV9 and TRBJ1-5, with 7 positions matching TRBD1. J gave up 5 bases and V 0 bases, and 8 bases lay outside the gene matches. Germline values: CDR1 SGDLS, CDR2 YYNGEE. This CDR3 comprises 16 residues. The CDR3 here is CASSVGGGTADQPQHF. CDR3 nucleotides: TGTGCCAGCAGCGTAGGAGGGGGGACAGCCGATCAGCCCCAGCATTTT.

This clone was detected only once. The chain recombines TRBV5-1 with TRBJ2-7; 7 nucleotides align to TRBD2. Germline V CDR1 and CDR2: SGHRS, YFSETQ. The trim removed 2 bases at V and 4 bases at J, leaving 6 bases unmatched. The CDR3 contains 14 residues. As DNA, the CDR3 is TGCGCCAGCAGCTTCAGCGGGGAACTTTACGAGCAGTACGTC. It encodes CASSFSGELYEQYV.